This T cell receptor beta chain was retrieved from a study of T cell repertoires in cytomegalovirus infection (dated by TCRdb to between 2019 and 2020). For the wider study: The HLA type of each donor mattered for the analysis, because public TCR beta signatures pointed to carriage of CMV infection along with the matching HLA type. Study-wide conclusions, independent of this receptor: In the ex vivo response, HLA-C-restricted CMV-specific TCR beta clonotypes were dominant, and in two of eight donors the single most frequent clonotype came from this HLA-C-restricted group. Cumulative frequency of public TCR beta family members discriminated carriers of CMV infection plus the relevant HLA type in this cohort and an independent roughly 320-donor cohort.

In the germline V gene (reference sequence), CDR1 corresponds to MNHEY and CDR2 to SMNVEV. Here V drops 3 bases and J drops 5 bases, and the junction holds 5 bases not matched to any gene. Reading from cysteine to phenylalanine, the CDR3 counts 14 amino acids. The only DNA kept is the CDR3, 42 bases in frame from the first base. Sequencing relied on an Illumina HiSeq 1500. Using fastp at Q25 and MiXCR, TCRdb reprocessed the public reads and kept productive beta chains. Every CDR3 protein is listed once, alongside the most common genes and DNA of its rows. This sample holds some 600,000 distinct CDR3 sequences; less than 25% were observed only once. The ten largest clones represent 7.5% to 9% of the sample. There are many counts of this clonotype. The antigen it recognizes is unknown. It has no much larger one-base neighbor in the sample; base qualities were not kept.

The sequence was obtained from a human donor in good health (CMV status not recorded). Some clones in this sample may be carry-over from other donors' samples. Sequencing was performed on CD8+ T cells from PBMCs. The receptor chain draws on TRBV27 and TRBJ1-1, and TRBD1 aligns with 8 junction nucleotides. At the DNA level, the sequence is TGTGCCAGCAGTTTCGGACAGGGTTGGACTGAAGCTTTCTTT. This gives the protein CASSFGQGWTEAFF.